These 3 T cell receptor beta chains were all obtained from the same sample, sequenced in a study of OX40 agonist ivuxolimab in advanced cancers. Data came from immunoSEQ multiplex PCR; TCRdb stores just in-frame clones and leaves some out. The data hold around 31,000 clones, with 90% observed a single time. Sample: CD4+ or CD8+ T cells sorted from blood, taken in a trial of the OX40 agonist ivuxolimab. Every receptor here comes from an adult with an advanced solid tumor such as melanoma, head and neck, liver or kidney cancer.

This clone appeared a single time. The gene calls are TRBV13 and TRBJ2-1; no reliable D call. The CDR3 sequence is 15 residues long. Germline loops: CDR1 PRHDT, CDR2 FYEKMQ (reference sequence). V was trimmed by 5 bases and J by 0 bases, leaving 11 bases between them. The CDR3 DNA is TGTGCCAGCAGCGAGGAGCATGACTCCTACAATGAGCAGTTCTTC. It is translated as CASSEEHDSYNEQFF.

The CDR3 loop is CSVEDAGGLSYNEQFF. CDR3 DNA: TGCAGCGTTGAAGACGCTGGGGGGCTGTCCTACAATGAGCAGTTCTTC. The V gene is TRBV29-1, the J gene TRBJ2-1; the D gene could be TRBD1 or TRBD2 (6 bases each). Germline V gene sequence: CDR1 SQVTM, CDR2 ANQGSEA. The CDR3 loop spans 16 amino acids. With 0 bases removed from V and 1 base from J, the gap between germline ends came to 13 bases.

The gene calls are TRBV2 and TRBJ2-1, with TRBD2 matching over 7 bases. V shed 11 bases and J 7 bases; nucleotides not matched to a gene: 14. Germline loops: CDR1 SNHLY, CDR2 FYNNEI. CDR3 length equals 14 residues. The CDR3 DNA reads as TGTGCCTGGGAAGATGTGGGGGGGAATAATGAGCAGTTCTTC. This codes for CAWEDVGGNNEQFF.